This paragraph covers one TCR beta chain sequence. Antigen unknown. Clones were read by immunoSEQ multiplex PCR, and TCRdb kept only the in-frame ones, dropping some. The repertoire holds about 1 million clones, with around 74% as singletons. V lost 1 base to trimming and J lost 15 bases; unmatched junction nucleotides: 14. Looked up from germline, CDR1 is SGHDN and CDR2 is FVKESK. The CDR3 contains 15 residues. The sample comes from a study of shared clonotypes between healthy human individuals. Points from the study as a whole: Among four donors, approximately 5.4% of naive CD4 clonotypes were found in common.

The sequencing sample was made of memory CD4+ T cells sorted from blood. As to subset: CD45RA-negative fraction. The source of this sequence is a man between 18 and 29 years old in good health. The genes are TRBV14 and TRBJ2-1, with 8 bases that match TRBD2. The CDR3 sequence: CASSQVGGGPPGMFF. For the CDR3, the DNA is TGTGCCAGCAGCCAAGTAGGCGGGGGGCCGCCCGGGATGTTCTTC.